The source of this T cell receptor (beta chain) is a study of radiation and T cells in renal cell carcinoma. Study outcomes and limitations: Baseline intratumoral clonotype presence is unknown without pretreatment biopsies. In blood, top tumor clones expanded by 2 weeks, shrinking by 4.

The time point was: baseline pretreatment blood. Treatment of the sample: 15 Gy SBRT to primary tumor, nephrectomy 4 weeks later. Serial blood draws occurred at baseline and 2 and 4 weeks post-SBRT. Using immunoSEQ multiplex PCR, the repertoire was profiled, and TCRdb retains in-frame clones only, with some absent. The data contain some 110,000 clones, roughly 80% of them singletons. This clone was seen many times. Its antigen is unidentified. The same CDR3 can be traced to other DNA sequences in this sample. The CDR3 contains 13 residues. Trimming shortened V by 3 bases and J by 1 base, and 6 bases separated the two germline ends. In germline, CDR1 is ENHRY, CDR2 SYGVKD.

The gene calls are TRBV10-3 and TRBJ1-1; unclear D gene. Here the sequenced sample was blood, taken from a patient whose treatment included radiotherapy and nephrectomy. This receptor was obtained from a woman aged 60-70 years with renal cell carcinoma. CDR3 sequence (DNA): TGTGCCATCAGTGAATCGACGAACACTGAAGCTTTCTTT. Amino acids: CAISESTNTEAFF.